This record looks at one TCR beta chain sequence and its context. Its antigen is unknown. The data derive from a study of T cell responses to AZD1222 COVID-19 vaccine. Study-wide points: Dominant CD4 TCR responses targeted spike regions 160-218 and 743-854.

This table comes from immunoSEQ multiplex PCR, and its TCRdb copy is limited to in-frame clones, with some not included. The sample has about 150,000 clones; approximately 90% are singletons. CDR3 length: 15 amino acids. CDR1 and CDR2 from the germline V gene are SGHDT and YYEEEE. J gave up 4 bases and V 2 bases, and 4 bases lay outside the gene matches. The sequence was obtained from an adult in good health. Sequenced material: peripheral blood, taken on day 0 of AZD1222 vaccination. The rearrangement uses TRBV5-6 and TRBJ2-5; 11 bases fit TRBD2. The CDR3 coding sequence is TGTGCCAGCAGCTTAATAGCGGGAGGGTCAGAGACCCAGTACTTC. It codes for CASSLIAGGSETQYF. Using reference TRBV5-6 and TRBJ2-5 for the parts outside the CDR3, the full variable domain is DAGVTQSPTHLIKTRGQQVTLRCSPKSGHDTVSWYQQALGQGPQFIFQYYEEEERQRGNFPDRFSGHQFPNYSSELNVNALLLGDSALYLCASSLIAGGSETQYFGPGTRLLVL.